This T cell receptor (beta chain) was sequenced during a study of blood T cell repertoires in COVID-19. Study-level background: The analysed material was cDNA or gDNA that came from T cells, B-cell-depleted T cells, or PBMCs.

This clone was picked up a small number of times. Per the original methods: Cell counts per sample came from amplifying reference gene primers. TCRdb keeps only in-frame clones here, not all; method: immunoSEQ multiplex PCR. V, J and clone size derive from that table, while D and trimming were established from the DNA sequence. The sample has around 75,000 clones; 90% are singletons. What was sequenced was peripheral blood. The sequence came from a human donor in a cohort sampled during active COVID-19.

CDR3 in DNA: TGCGCCAGCAGCTTGGGGACAGGGGGTTCTGCTTTCTTT. As protein: CASSLGTGGSAFF. This chain joins TRBV5-1 and TRBJ1-1; 10 nucleotides agree with TRBD1. J gave up 11 bases and V 0 bases, and 4 bases lay outside the gene matches. CDR1 and CDR2 (germline): SGHRS, YFSETQ. This CDR3 contains 13 residues.